These 2 T cell receptor beta chains were sequenced from one sample in a study of neoadjuvant anti-PD-1 for oral cavity cancer. Described time point: after neoadjuvant nivolumab, at surgical resection. Clones were read by immunoSEQ multiplex PCR, and TCRdb kept only the in-frame ones, dropping some. The sample yields tens of thousands of clones, about 77% seen once. This specimen was PBMCs, taken after nivolumab (anti-PD-1) treatment. These receptors came from a person aged 35-79 years with oral cavity squamous cell carcinoma.

J is TRBJ2-7 and V is TRBV2; no definite D call. CDR1 is SNHLY, CDR2 FYNNEI, per germline. The CDR3 loop spans 14 amino acids. Trimming removed 4 bases at V and 0 bases at J, with 10 bases between. CDR3 DNA: TGTGCCAGCAGTGCCTTTCATAGCTCCTACGAGCAGTACTTC. Protein: CASSAFHSSYEQYF.

This clone was seen a few times. The chain recombines TRBV5-1 with TRBJ2-3; 14 nucleotides align to TRBD2. The V segment lost 4 bases and the J segment 6 bases; nucleotides outside the gene matches: 7. The CDR3 extends over 16 amino acids. CDR1 SGHRS and CDR2 YFSETQ come from the germline V gene. The CDR3 DNA reads as TGCGCCAGCAGCGCCTGGACTAGCGGGGGGAGGGATACGCAGTATTTT. Its protein is CASSAWTSGGRDTQYF. The full variable domain, completed using reference TRBV5-1 and TRBJ2-3, is KAGVTQTPRYLIKTRGQQVTLSCSPISGHRSVSWYQQTPGQGLQFLFEYFSETQRNKGNFPGRFSGRQFSNSRSEMNVSTLELGDSALYLCASSAWTSGGRDTQYFGPGTRLTVL.